Listed here are 19 T cell receptor beta chains from one sample, sequenced in a study of breast tumors, draining lymph nodes, adjacent tissues. TCRdb itself ran the multiplex PCR reads through MiXCR, one entry per CDR3 protein. The sample holds about 53,000 distinct CDR3 sequences, around 45% seen once. Sequencing was performed on breast tumor tissue. These receptors came from a female donor with breast cancer. Some clones in this sample may be carry-over from other donors' samples.

The chain employs TRBV4-2 and TRBJ2-7; TRBD2 aligns across 8 bases. Germline values: CDR1 LGHNA, CDR2 YNFKEQ. This CDR3 is built from 16 residues. After removal of 11 bases from V and 0 bases from J, the junction contained 15 bases not matched to a gene. CDR3 bases: TGTGCCGGCGGCCAGTTTAGCGGGGCTAGCTCCTACGAGCAGTACTTC. Its translation: CAGGQFSGASSYEQYF.

Ten or more counts support this clonotype. V and J are TRBV7-9 and TRBJ1-1; possibly TRBD1 for D (5 bases). V dropped 5 bases and J dropped 0 bases, with 13 bases sitting between them. Germline V gives CDR1 SEHNR, CDR2 FQNEAQ (reference sequence). This CDR3 spans 15 amino acids. The CDR3 DNA sequence: TGTGCCAGCAGCCCTCCGGGACGGATGAACACTGAAGCTTTCTTT. This gives the protein CASSPPGRMNTEAFF.

This clonotype was picked up many times. V gene TRBV6-5 combines with J gene TRBJ2-5; tentative D call: TRBD1 (6 bases). The germline V gene encodes CDR1 MNHEY and CDR2 SVGAGI. The CDR3 length is 15 residues. V dropped 6 bases and J dropped 5 bases, with 19 bases sitting between them. In DNA, the CDR3 is TGTGCCAGCAGCCTGGCGTGGGGGCTACGGGAGACCCAGTACTTC. It yields the protein CASSLAWGLRETQYF.

The chain links TRBV19 to TRBJ1-2; 9 nucleotides align to TRBD1. The germline V gene has CDR1 LNHDA and CDR2 SQIVND (reference sequence). J lost 7 bases, V lost 5 bases, and 5 bases had no gene match. The CDR3 covers 13 residues. CDR3 nucleotides: TGTGCCAGTAGTGACGACAGGGGGTTTGGCTACACCTTC. It codes for CASSDDRGFGYTF.

This clonotype rates as large. The rearrangement joins TRBV9 to TRBJ1-6, with TRBD1 matching 9 bases. Losses at the gene ends were 3 bases for V and 10 bases for J; bases not matched to a gene: 11. Germline-derived CDR1 and CDR2 are SGDLS and YYNGEE. The CDR3 totals 16 residues. CDR3: CASSESGTGLGSPLHF. CDR3 nucleotide sequence: TGTGCCAGCAGCGAGTCGGGGACAGGGTTAGGGTCACCCCTCCACTTT.

This clonotype showed up many times. This chain connects TRBV7-9 to TRBJ2-7; D ambiguous. V was clipped by 2 bases and J by 5 bases, with 7 bases between them. This CDR3 is 12 amino acids long. Germline V gene data show CDR1 as SEHNR and CDR2 as FQNEAQ (reference sequence). The CDR3 loop reads CASSLWGNEQYF. CDR3 DNA: TGTGCCAGCAGCTTATGGGGAAACGAGCAGTACTTC.

As for this clonotype: This CDR3 is missing its conserved last phenylalanine or tryptophan, likely due to a read error. V and J are TRBV5-1 and TRBJ2-3, with 9 bases fitting TRBD2. CDR1 is SGHRS and CDR2 is YFSETQ in the germline V gene. This CDR3 is 18 amino acids long. The V gene end was trimmed by 5 bases and the J gene end by 6 bases; junction bases not matched to a gene: 19. CDR3 in DNA: TGCGCCAGCAGATCTGCCATAGCGGGAGCGATCTCCACGGATACGCAGTATCTT. Its translation: CASRSAIAGAISTDTQYL.

This chain's CDR3 is CSARDPSGGRSSPLHF. The CDR3 nucleotides read TGCAGTGCTAGAGATCCAAGCGGGGGACGTAGCTCACCCCTCCACTTT. The gene calls are TRBV20-1 and TRBJ1-6; possibly TRBD1 for D (5 bases). The CDR3 runs 16 residues. V lost 0 bases and J lost 10, with 19 bases in between. Germline CDR1 is DFQATT and CDR2 is SNEGSKA (reference sequence).

This clonotype was counted ten times or more. J is TRBJ1-2 and V is TRBV3-2; the table names TRBD1, a call not compared with the DNA. TRBV3-2 is a known pseudogene. The length of the CDR3 is 16 residues. This CDR3 reads CASSHRLGLGDYGYTF. CDR3 sequence (DNA): TGTGCCAGCAGCCACAGGCTCGGGCTGGGCGACTATGGCTACACCTTC.

The rearrangement uses TRBV5-1 and TRBJ1-5; no clear D gene. Germline CDR1 reads SGHRS; CDR2 reads YFSETQ. This CDR3 is built from 14 residues. Deletions cut 2 bases from V and 5 bases from J, with 11 bases between. The CDR3 region has the DNA TGCGCCAGCAGCTTTGACGGGTTTGATCAGCCCCAGCATTTT. This encodes CASSFDGFDQPQHF.

This clonotype occurred many times. The chain joins TRBV5-5 to TRBJ2-7; the D call may be TRBD1 or TRBD2 (6 bases each). Germline CDR1 and CDR2: SGHKS and YYEKEE (reference sequence). CDR3 length: 15 amino acids. Trimming took 0 bases from V and 3 from J, leaving 13 bases between them. DNA of the CDR3: TGTGCCAGCAGCTTGGACGGGGGCTCCTACTACGAGCAGTACTTC. Translating it yields CASSLDGGSYYEQYF.

In this sample, this clonotype turned up many times. The chain links TRBV19 to TRBJ2-2; D unclear. CDR3 size: 14 residues. CDR1 is LNHDA and CDR2 is SQIVND in the germline V gene (reference sequence). The V and J ends lost 6 bases and 1 base respectively, with 9 bases between them. The CDR3 DNA is TGTGCCAGTAGAGGGCGCGGGAACACCGGGGAGCTGTTTTTT. Translated: CASRGRGNTGELFF.

At least ten counts were recorded for this clonotype. This chain uses TRBV5-8 with TRBJ2-1; D may be TRBD1 or TRBD2 (5 bases each). The germline gives CDR1 SGHTS, CDR2 YDEGEE. V was clipped by 3 bases and J by 9 bases, with 16 bases between them. This CDR3 has 14 residues. Here the CDR3 reads CASSSTEERGEQFF. CDR3 bases: TGTGCCAGCAGCTCGACAGAGGAGAGGGGTGAGCAGTTCTTC.

As to this clonotype: In this CDR3 the conserved last residue, phenylalanine or tryptophan, is missing, so a read error is likely. V gene TRBV9 combines with J gene TRBJ2-5; D is possibly TRBD2 (6 bases). Germline V gives CDR1 SGDLS, CDR2 YYNGEE. The CDR3 covers 14 residues. CDR3 sequence (DNA): TGTGCCAGCAGCCGTCTGGAGGGGCGAGAGACGCAGTACTCC. This translates into CASSRLEGRETQYS.

Worth noting for this clonotype: A much larger clone differs from this one at a single base, so this may be a read error. DNA of the CDR3: TGTGCTAGTGGTTTCCCCCCCACGGAGGGGGAGGAAGGTACGCAGTATTTT. It encodes CASGFPPTEGEEGTQYF. The chain links TRBV12-5 to TRBJ2-3, with D perhaps given as TRBD1 or TRBD2 (6 bases each). Germline assignment: CDR1 LGHNT and CDR2 FRNRAP. V lost 3 bases and J lost 8, with 24 bases in between. This CDR3 comprises 17 residues.

The DNA for the CDR3 is TGTGCCAGCAGTTACGATGGGACAGGGGAAGGCAATCAGCCCCAGCATTTT. It encodes CASSYDGTGEGNQPQHF. V is TRBV6-5 and J is TRBJ1-5; 10 bases line up with TRBD1. Unmatched junction bases numbered 6, after V lost 2 bases and J lost 2 bases. From germline, CDR1 is MNHEY and CDR2 SVGAGI. This CDR3 is 17 amino acids long.

This clonotype was counted many times. The chain couples TRBV19 to TRBJ1-4, with TRBD1 matching 9 bases. The CDR3 has 15 amino acids. Trimming cost V 3 bases and J 6 bases; bases outside gene matches: 5. The germline V gene encodes CDR1 LNHDA and CDR2 SQIVND (reference sequence). As DNA, the CDR3 is TGTGCCAGTAGTATTATGACAGGGGGTTATGAAAAACTGTTTTTT. The encoded protein is CASSIMTGGYEKLFF.

This clonotype was picked up many times. This chain uses TRBV24-1 with TRBJ2-1; D possibly corresponds to TRBD2 (5 bases). Trimming took 7 bases from V and 2 from J, leaving 17 bases between them. Germline CDR1 reads KGHDR; CDR2 reads SFDVKD. This CDR3 has 16 residues. The CDR3 loop is CATSLAEGSPYNEQFF. The CDR3 coding sequence is TGTGCCACCAGCCTTGCAGAGGGTTCGCCCTACAATGAGCAGTTCTTC.

The chain employs TRBV5-1 and TRBJ2-1; D is unresolved. The CDR3 sequence is 16 residues long. The germline V and J ends were trimmed by 4 bases and 3 bases, with 17 bases remaining between them. Germline CDR1 is SGHRS and CDR2 is YFSETQ. The CDR3 region is CASSVGTVSIYNEQFF. DNA of the CDR3: TGCGCCAGCAGCGTGGGTACAGTTAGTATCTACAATGAGCAGTTCTTC.